This paragraph covers one TCR beta chain sequence. Antigen specificity is unknown. This sample stems from a study of regulatory and conventional T cells in RAG deficiency. Study-wide points: Control T-cell subsets had markedly higher Shannon entropy and lower Simpson indices than RAG-deficient patients. Omenn patients showed >75% Treg-Tconv overlap and shorter CDR3 lengths. Treg unique TCR beta sequences were approximately 100-fold fewer in Omenn syndrome and CID/AS patients than controls.

TCRdb's copy holds only in-frame clones and misses some; the assay was immunoSEQ multiplex PCR. The sample carries around 30,000 clones, 80% to 90% recorded once. This CDR3 comprises 16 residues. The V segment lost 3 bases and the J segment 3 bases; nucleotides outside the gene matches: 7. From germline, CDR1 is SGHNT and CDR2 YENEEA. The same data also contributed to another study, on regulatory T cells. That work states: The primer mix had 52 TRBV and 13 TRBJ primers. Regulatory T cells showed the strongest V-J pair restriction and V/J gene skewing among patient repertoires.

Sequencing was performed on CD8+ T cells sorted from blood. This TCR was sampled from a human donor in good health. This chain links TRBV11-3 with TRBJ2-1; 8 nucleotides align to TRBD2. Here the CDR3 reads CASSLSSGGNYNEQFF. In nucleotides, the CDR3 is TGTGCCAGCAGCTTGTCATCGGGGGGGAACTACAATGAGCAGTTCTTC. Complete variable domain (other parts from reference TRBV11-3 and TRBJ2-1): EAGVVQSPRYKIIEKKQPVAFWCNPISGHNTLYWYLQNLGQGPELLIRYENEEAVDDSQLPKDRFSAERLKGVDSTLKIQPAELGDSAVYLCASSLSSGGNYNEQFFGPGTRLTVL.